Below are 7 T cell receptor beta chains sequenced from a single sample in a study of blood T cell repertoires in COVID-19. TCRdb's table, derived via immunoSEQ multiplex PCR, lists solely in-frame clones and lacks some. The sample contains 170,000 or so clones, 88% of which appear only once. The sequenced sample consisted of PBMCs or T cells enriched from blood (not recorded which). These receptors came from a woman in her 50s who had recovered from COVID-19.

The gene calls are TRBV12-3 or TRBV12-4 and TRBJ2-2, with TRBD2 matching over 10 bases. CDR3 size: 13 residues. Germline trimming cut 6 bases from V and 15 bases from J; bases unmatched to any gene: 10. The CDR3 spells CASRRSGGANVFF. DNA of the CDR3: TGTGCCAGCAGAAGAAGCGGGGGGGCAAATGTGTTTTTT.

This clone appeared a few times. V and J are TRBV30 and TRBJ1-1; 8 nucleotides line up with TRBD1. Germline V gene data show CDR1 as GTSNPN and CDR2 as SVGIG (reference sequence). The CDR3 runs 16 residues. With V trimmed by 1 base and J by 0 bases, 7 bases remained unmatched. The CDR3 sequence is CAWSGRQGFMNTEAFF. The CDR3 bases are TGTGCCTGGAGTGGGAGACAGGGGTTCATGAACACTGAAGCTTTCTTT. Drawing the rest from reference TRBV30 and TRBJ1-1, the complete variable domain is SQTIHQWPATLVQPVGSPLSLECTVEGTSNPNLYWYRQAAGRGLQLLFYSVGIGQISSEVPQNLSASRPQDRQFILSSKKLLLSDSGFYLCAWSGRQGFMNTEAFFGQGTRLTVV.

The genes are TRBV2 and TRBJ2-5, with D possibly TRBD1 on 6 matching bases. The CDR3 runs to 13 residues. Between the trimmed V and J ends, which lost 6 bases and 5 bases, there was a span of 13 bases. CDR1 is SNHLY and CDR2 is FYNNEI in the germline V gene. The CDR3 DNA reads as TGTGCCAGCAGCCCCAGGGGACGGGAGACCCAGTACTTC. Amino acids: CASSPRGRETQYF. Variable domain in full (rest from reference TRBV2 and TRBJ2-5): EPEVTQTPSHQVTQMGQEVILRCVPISNHLYFYWYRQILGQKVEFLVSFYNNEISEKSEIFDDQFSVERPDGSNFTLKIRSTKLEDSAMYFCASSPRGRETQYFGPGTRLLVL.

V is TRBV7-3 and J is TRBJ2-5; TRBD2 matches at 7 bases. CDR1 and CDR2 (germline): SGHTA, FQGTGA. The CDR3 sequence is 15 residues long. Trimming took 0 bases from V and 2 from J; bases not matched to a gene: 3. CDR3 bases: TGTGCCAGCAGCTTAACGGGGCGGGGGCAAGAGACCCAGTACTTC. Its protein product is CASSLTGRGQETQYF. Drawing the rest from reference TRBV7-3 and TRBJ2-5, the complete variable domain is GAGVSQTPSNKVTEKGKYVELRCDPISGHTALYWYRQSLGQGPEFLIYFQGTGAADDSGLPNDRFFAVRPEGSVSTLKIQRTERGDSAVYLCASSLTGRGQETQYFGPGTRLLVL.

The chain employs TRBV29-1 and TRBJ2-7; D perhaps matches TRBD2 (7 bases). Deletions cut 7 bases from V and 3 bases from J, with 19 bases between. The germline CDR1 and CDR2 sequences are SQVTM and ANQGSEA. This CDR3 has 14 amino acids. The CDR3: CSASGGHLFYEQYF. The CDR3 DNA sequence: TGCAGCGCGTCGGGGGGCCACCTTTTCTACGAGCAGTACTTC.

J is TRBJ2-2 and V is TRBV11-3, with 12 bases matching TRBD2. CDR3 size: 15 residues. Germline V gene lookup returns CDR1 SGHNT and CDR2 YENEEA. J gave up 6 bases and V 7 bases, and 6 bases lay outside the gene matches. The CDR3 DNA follows: TGTGCCAGCAAAGGACTAGCGGGATCACCCGGGGAGCTGTTTTTT. Its translation is CASKGLAGSPGELFF. Drawing the rest from reference TRBV11-3 and TRBJ2-2, the complete variable domain is EAGVVQSPRYKIIEKKQPVAFWCNPISGHNTLYWYLQNLGQGPELLIRYENEEAVDDSQLPKDRFSAERLKGVDSTLKIQPAELGDSAVYLCASKGLAGSPGELFFGEGSRLTVL.

This chain uses TRBV19 with TRBJ1-4, with a possible D match to TRBD1 (5 bases). The V end lost 8 bases, the J end lost 8 bases, and 18 bases lay between the germline ends. CDR3 length: 14 residues. Germline V gives CDR1 LNHDA, CDR2 SQIVND (reference sequence). The CDR3 DNA reads as TGTGCCAGTTCCAGTGGAGGGACGGGGGAAAAACTGTTTTTT. Its protein product is CASSSGGTGEKLFF.